A single sample is the source of the 14 T cell receptor beta chains below, sequenced in a study of T and B cells in COVID-19 patients. TRB rearrangements were amplified by multiplex PCR with BIOMED2 TRB-A/B primers. TCRdb analysed the multiplex PCR reads with MiXCR anew, one entry per CDR3 protein. In the table there are several thousand distinct CDR3 sequences, roughly 25% of which are singletons. Each TRB amplification used about 230-550 ng of genomic DNA from blood. Input material: blood. Receptors were obtained from a human donor with active COVID-19.

The chain joins TRBV10-3 to TRBJ2-3; 11 bases are shared with TRBD1. The CDR3 is 15 amino acids. Germline V gene lookup returns CDR1 ENHRY and CDR2 SYGVKD. V lost 6 bases to trimming and J lost 3 bases; unmatched junction nucleotides: 5. The CDR3 bases are TGTGCCATCAGCCAGGGACAGGGGGTGACAGATACGCAGTATTTT. Its translation: CAISQGQGVTDTQYF.

By frequency in the sample, this clonotype is medium-sized. The V and J genes are TRBV29-1 and TRBJ2-2; D might be TRBD1 (5 bases). The germline V gene encodes CDR1 SQVTM and CDR2 ANQGSEA. Trimming stripped 7 bases from V and 0 bases from J, with 15 bases between. This CDR3 spans 15 amino acids. The CDR3 DNA sequence: TGCAGCGCCCAGGGTGGACCTTCGAACACCGGGGAGCTGTTTTTT. It is translated as CSAQGGPSNTGELFF.

The chain is built from TRBV29-1 and TRBJ2-1, with D perhaps TRBD1 (7 bases). V lost 7 bases to trimming and J lost 7 bases, with 17 bases between them. The germline gives CDR1 SQVTM, CDR2 ANQGSEA. The CDR3 is 13 residues long. The CDR3 coding sequence is TGCAGCGGACTAGACAGGGTGCGGAATGAGCAGTTCTTC. This sequence encodes CSGLDRVRNEQFF.

This clonotype was picked up a small number of times. This chain connects TRBV20-1 to TRBJ2-4; D is perhaps TRBD1 (6 bases). CDR3 size: 16 residues. V gave up 0 bases and J gave up 12 bases, with 24 bases separating them. Germline CDR1 is DFQATT and CDR2 is SNEGSKA (reference sequence). CDR3 sequence: CSARDFGGPGAFNQYF. For the CDR3, the DNA is TGCAGTGCTAGAGATTTTGGCGGTCCAGGGGCCTTTAATCAGTACTTC.

Relative to its sample, this clonotype is medium-sized. The J gene is TRBJ1-1, the V gene TRBV27; D is undetermined. CDR1 MNHEY and CDR2 SMNVEV come from the germline V gene (reference sequence). The CDR3 length is 11 residues. The ends were cut back, 7 bases at V and 5 bases at J, with 8 bases in the middle. The CDR3 coding sequence is TGTGCCAGCATGAGAGCAACTGAAGCTTTCTTT. Its translation is CASMRATEAFF.

Within the sample, this clonotype is medium-sized (0.01 to 0.1%). The chain is built from TRBV6-5 and TRBJ2-3, with D tentatively TRBD2 (6 bases). There are 12 residues in the CDR3. Trimming cost V 6 bases and J 5 bases, with 9 bases left between them. Per the germline V gene, CDR1 is MNHEY and CDR2 is SVGAGI. CDR3 protein: CASSHGGDTQYF. The DNA for the CDR3 is TGTGCCAGCAGCCACGGGGGAGATACGCAGTATTTT.

The V and J genes are TRBV24-1 and TRBJ2-2; unclear D gene. Looked up from germline, CDR1 is KGHDR and CDR2 is SFDVKD. The CDR3 has 12 residues. Trimming pared 5 bases from V and 3 bases from J, leaving 3 bases between. The CDR3 DNA reads as TGTGCCACCAGTGTACACACCGGGGAGCTGTTTTTT. Protein: CATSVHTGELFF.

The rearrangement joins TRBV24-1 to TRBJ2-3; D possibly corresponds to TRBD1 (5 bases). Germline lookup yields CDR1 KGHDR and CDR2 SFDVKD. The CDR3 totals 12 residues. V was shortened by 9 bases and J by 1 base, with 7 bases between the two germline ends. CDR3 in amino acids: CATSTGTDTQYF. The CDR3 region has the DNA TGTGCCACCTCGACAGGCACAGATACGCAGTATTTT.

This clonotype came up a few times. The chain carries TRBV6-1 and TRBJ1-2; D uncertain. The V end was cut by 5 bases, the J end by 5 bases, with 9 bases between. This CDR3 region has 12 residues. Germline loops: CDR1 MNHNS, CDR2 SASEGT. The CDR3 region has the DNA TGTGCCAGCAGTCCTGGGGAATATGGCTACACCTTC. It yields the protein CASSPGEYGYTF.

To note about this clonotype: The junction and the germline gene differ at one end; a read error may be behind it. The rearrangement uses TRBV6-2 or TRBV6-3 and TRBJ2-3, with 8 bases lining up with TRBD2. The CDR3 consists of 16 residues. Germline V gene lookup returns CDR1 MNHEY and CDR2 SVGEGT. CDR3 coding DNA: TGTGCCTGCAGTACCCCTTTGCGGGAGGCCACAGATACGCAGTATTTT. Residues: CACSTPLREATDTQYF.

The chain is built from TRBV7-9 and TRBJ2-7; maybe TRBD1 (6 bases). Trimming took off 1 base at V and 6 bases at J, with 7 bases between the two ends. This CDR3 is 12 amino acids long. Germline loops: CDR1 SEHNR, CDR2 FQNEAQ (reference sequence). CDR3 residues: CASSLDRAEQYF. CDR3 in DNA: TGTGCCAGCAGCTTAGACAGGGCCGAGCAGTACTTC.

The sample holds a few counts of this clonotype. The chain carries TRBV7-2 and TRBJ2-7; D is unclear. The CDR3 has 14 residues. Trimming removed 5 bases from V and 6 bases from J, with 17 bases in between. Per the germline V gene, CDR1 is SGHTA and CDR2 is FQGNSA. The DNA for the CDR3 is TGTGCCAGCAGCCCAGGCCCGGCGCCCGCCGAGCAGTACTTC. This codes for CASSPGPAPAEQYF.

CDR3 sequence (DNA): TGCAGTGCTAGACTAGCGGAGACCCAGTACTTC. Amino acids: CSARLAETQYF. The chain carries TRBV20-1 and TRBJ2-5, with TRBD2 as a possible D gene (6 bases). Germline lookup yields CDR1 DFQATT and CDR2 SNEGSKA (reference sequence). The CDR3 runs to 11 residues. V was clipped by 2 bases and J by 5 bases, with 6 bases between them.

By sample share, this clonotype is medium-sized. V and J are TRBV6-5 and TRBJ1-5; D not resolved. Germline values: CDR1 MNHEY, CDR2 SVGAGI. CDR3 length: 16 residues. Trimming took 0 bases from V and 0 from J, leaving 9 bases between them. The CDR3 region is CASSYSEPGSNQPQHF. The CDR3 DNA follows: TGTGCCAGCAGTTACTCGGAGCCAGGTAGCAATCAGCCCCAGCATTTT.